The 12 T cell receptor beta chains listed next were all sequenced from one sample in a study of beta chain features in type 1 diabetes. General study points: All four CD4+ subsets from Type 1 diabetes patients carried moderately but significantly shorter TCRB CDR3s.

Their antigens remain unidentified. Expressed TCRB transcripts were sequenced, since all the RNA that had been isolated was reverse transcribed. The assay was immunoSEQ multiplex PCR, and TCRdb's table has in-frame clones only and misses some. The sample shows around 160,000 clones, about 63% of them seen only once. The sequenced sample was naive CD4+ T cells from blood. The origin of the receptors is a man aged 30-40 years with type 1 diabetes.

This clone was detected a few times. This chain joins TRBV19 and TRBJ1-5; TRBD1 agrees at 8 bases. Germline CDR1 LNHDA, CDR2 SQIVND (reference sequence). The CDR3 runs to 17 residues. V shed 8 bases and J 2 bases; nucleotides not matched to a gene: 14. The CDR3 reads CASSGQGSTHGNQPQHF. The CDR3 region has the DNA TGTGCCAGTTCCGGACAGGGTTCGACTCATGGCAATCAGCCCCAGCATTTT.

This clone has a handful of counts. The rearrangement links TRBV2 to TRBJ2-3; 11 positions agree with TRBD2. V was pared by 6 bases and J by 9 bases, with 5 bases of the junction left unmatched. The germline gives CDR1 SNHLY, CDR2 FYNNEI. The CDR3 consists of 13 residues. The CDR3 protein is CASSKGTSGTQYF. The CDR3 region has the DNA TGTGCCAGCAGCAAGGGGACTAGCGGCACGCAGTATTTT.

This chain joins TRBV7-9 and TRBJ1-1; 8 bases align to TRBD1. Germline loops: CDR1 SEHNR, CDR2 FQNEAQ (reference sequence). Trimming took 4 bases from V and 5 from J; bases not matched to a gene: 6. The CDR3 has 14 amino acids. The CDR3 sequence is CASSSQGARTEAFF. CDR3 bases: TGTGCCAGCAGCTCGCAGGGGGCGCGTACTGAAGCTTTCTTT. The whole variable domain, filled in from reference TRBV7-9 and TRBJ1-1, reads DTGVSQNPRHKITKRGQNVTFRCDPISEHNRLYWYRQTLGQGPEFLTYFQNEAQLEKSRLLSDRFSAERPKGSFSTLEIQRTEQGDSAMYLCASSSQGARTEAFFGQGTRLTVV.

V and J are TRBV14 and TRBJ2-7, with D unclear. Per the germline V gene, CDR1 is SGHDN and CDR2 is FVKESK. V was shortened by 1 base and J by 9 bases, with 16 bases between the two germline ends. The CDR3 runs to 14 residues. The CDR3 sequence is CASSQGSGLFGQYF. Here the CDR3 DNA reads TGTGCCAGCAGCCAAGGCAGTGGGCTGTTTGGGCAGTACTTC.

A single count supports this clone. The J gene is TRBJ1-2, the V gene TRBV29-1; maybe TRBD1 (5 bases). In germline, CDR1 is SQVTM, CDR2 ANQGSEA. This CDR3 contains 12 residues. V gave up 7 bases and J gave up 8 bases, with 17 bases separating them. CDR3 loop: CSGEADSAGYTF. The CDR3 DNA sequence: TGCAGCGGCGAAGCTGACAGCGCCGGCTACACCTTC.

CDR3 sequence reads: CAWSVQGPEAFF. CDR3 sequence (DNA): TGTGCCTGGAGTGTACAGGGACCCGAAGCTTTCTTT. The chain joins TRBV30 to TRBJ1-1, with TRBD1 as a possible D gene (6 bases). This CDR3 comprises 12 residues. Trimming shortened V by 0 bases and J by 8 bases, and 10 bases separated the two germline ends. Germline V CDR1 and CDR2: GTSNPN, SVGIG (reference sequence).

This clone was picked up a small number of times. The chain joins TRBV21-1 to TRBJ1-1. TRBV21-1 is termed a pseudogene. The CDR3 loop spans 10 amino acids. CDR3 nucleotide sequence: TGTGCCAGCAGCATTGGTGAAGCTTTCTTT. Protein product: CASSIGEAFF.

The gene calls are TRBV2 and TRBJ2-1; 12 bases line up with TRBD2. This CDR3 comprises 14 residues. With 10 bases clipped from V and 1 base from J, the junction kept 2 bases outside the gene matches. Germline V gene data show CDR1 as SNHLY and CDR2 as FYNNEI. The CDR3 spells CANGLAGSYNEQFF. DNA for the CDR3: TGTGCCAACGGACTAGCGGGGTCCTACAATGAGCAGTTCTTC.

This clone was seen a few times. V is TRBV29-1 and J is TRBJ2-7; a weak D match, TRBD1 (6 bases). The ends were cut back, 4 bases at V and 5 bases at J, with 12 bases in the middle. Germline V CDR1 and CDR2: SQVTM, ANQGSEA. The CDR3 totals 12 residues. The CDR3: CSVVQGGNEQYF. For the CDR3, the DNA is TGCAGCGTTGTACAGGGTGGGAACGAGCAGTACTTC.

The gene calls are TRBV29-1 and TRBJ1-1; weak D call: TRBD1 (5 bases). This CDR3 comprises 12 residues. Germline CDR1 and CDR2: SQVTM and ANQGSEA. The CDR3: CNGAAVGTEAFF. DNA for the CDR3: TGCAATGGGGCCGCGGTGGGCACTGAAGCTTTCTTT.

The chain links TRBV14 to TRBJ2-5; D ambiguous. CDR1 is SGHDN, CDR2 FVKESK, per germline. The CDR3 sequence is 15 residues long. The V end lost 5 bases, the J end lost 7 bases, and 20 bases lay between the germline ends. The DNA for the CDR3 is TGTGCCAGCAGCGAACGGACGGATTCAATGGGGACCCAGTACTTC. This sequence encodes CASSERTDSMGTQYF.

The chain uses TRBV7-2 and TRBJ1-4; 10 nucleotides align to TRBD1. The V gene's germline CDR1 is SGHTA and CDR2 FQGNSA. With 3 bases clipped from V and 5 bases from J, the junction kept 0 bases outside the gene matches. The CDR3 is 14 residues long. DNA of the CDR3: TGTGCCAGCAGCTTGGGACAGGGGAATGAAAAACTGTTTTTT. Translating gives CASSLGQGNEKLFF.